Below, 4 T cell receptor beta chains from the same sample are listed, as sequenced in a study of cytomegalovirus exposure and HLA in healthy donors. The primer mix had 60 Vbeta and 13 Jbeta primers. Assay: immunoSEQ multiplex PCR; the TCRdb copy retains only in-frame clones and omits some. The data contain about 140,000 clones, around three quarters of them seen just once; the ten biggest clones take up 6.5%. Sequencing input: PBMCs. The origin of the receptors is a man aged 40-55 years in good health and CMV-seropositive.

The chain recombines TRBV28 with TRBJ1-1; D not resolved. This CDR3 contains 13 residues. Germline lookup yields CDR1 MDHEN and CDR2 SYDVKM. The V and J ends lost 3 bases and 11 bases respectively, with 16 bases between them. This CDR3 is CASSFRARTGAFF. Written as DNA, the CDR3 is TGTGCCAGCAGTTTTCGTGCGAGGACTGGGGCTTTCTTT.

This clone was seen a few times. The rearrangement links TRBV18 to TRBJ1-1; D is possibly TRBD1 (5 bases). The germline V gene has CDR1 KGHSH and CDR2 LQKENI. Trimming left V 6 bases short and J 1 base short, with 15 bases between. The CDR3 covers 15 residues. The DNA for the CDR3 is TGTGCCAGCTCTCCATGGGGGGGGGAGAACACTGAAGCTTTCTTT. Residues: CASSPWGGENTEAFF.

This clone was detected only a few times. This chain uses TRBV7-3 with TRBJ1-1, with D hard to call. The V end was cut by 4 bases, the J end by 3 bases, with 9 bases between. CDR1 is SGHTA, CDR2 FQGTGA, per germline. The CDR3 covers 13 residues. CDR3 bases: TGTGCCAGCAGCTCCCTCCCGGACACTGAAGCTTTCTTT. Translating gives CASSSLPDTEAFF. Complete variable domain (other parts from reference TRBV7-3 and TRBJ1-1): GAGVSQTPSNKVTEKGKYVELRCDPISGHTALYWYRQSLGQGPEFLIYFQGTGAADDSGLPNDRFFAVRPEGSVSTLKIQRTERGDSAVYLCASSSLPDTEAFFGQGTRLTVV.

The chain is built from TRBV6-1 and TRBJ1-6; 9 bases fit TRBD1. Germline lookup yields CDR1 MNHNS and CDR2 SASEGT. V shed 4 bases and J 10 bases; nucleotides not matched to a gene: 5. The CDR3 consists of 14 residues. The CDR3 DNA sequence: TGTGCCAGCAGTGTCCGGGACAGGGACTCACCCCTCCACTTT. It is translated as CASSVRDRDSPLHF.